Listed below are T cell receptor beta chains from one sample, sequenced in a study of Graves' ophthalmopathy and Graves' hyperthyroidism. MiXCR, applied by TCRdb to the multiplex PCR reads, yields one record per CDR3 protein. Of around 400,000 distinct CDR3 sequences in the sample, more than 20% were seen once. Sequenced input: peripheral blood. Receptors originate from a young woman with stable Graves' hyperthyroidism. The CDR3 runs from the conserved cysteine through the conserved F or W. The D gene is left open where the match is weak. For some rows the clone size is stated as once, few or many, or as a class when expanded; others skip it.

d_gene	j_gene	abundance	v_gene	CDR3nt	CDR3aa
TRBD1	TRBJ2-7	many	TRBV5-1	TGCGCCAGCAGCCGAGGAGACAGGGGAAGGTACGAGCAGTACTTC	CASSRGDRGRYEQYF
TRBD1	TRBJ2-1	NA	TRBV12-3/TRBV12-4	TGTGCCAGCAGCCGGACAGGGACTGAGCAGTTCTTC	CASSRTGTEQFF
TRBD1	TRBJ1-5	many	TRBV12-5	TGTGCTAGTGGTTTGGGCCGGAGACAGGGCCCCTATAGCAATCAGCCCCAGCATTTT	CASGLGRRQGPYSNQPQHF
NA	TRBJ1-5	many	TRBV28	TGTGCCAGCAGTTTTCCCACCCAGCATTTT	CASSFPTQHF
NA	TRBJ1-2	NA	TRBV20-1	TGCAGTGTCCAGCGAAGGGGCGATGGCTACACCTTC	CSVQRRGDGYTF
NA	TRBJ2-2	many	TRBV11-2	TGTGCCAGCAGCGTCACGAATAGAAACACCGGGGAGCTGTTTTTT	CASSVTNRNTGELFF
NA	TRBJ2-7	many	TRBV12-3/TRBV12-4	TGTGCCAGCAGTTTAGTCGTGGGGGCCTACGAGCAGTACTTC	CASSLVVGAYEQYF
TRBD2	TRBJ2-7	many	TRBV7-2	TGTGCCAGCAGCCCGGGGAGCGGGAGCTACGAGCAGTACTTC	CASSPGSGSYEQYF
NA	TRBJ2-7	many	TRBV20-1	TGCAGTGCTATCAGGTCGGAGGTATCCTACGAGCAGTACTTC	CSAIRSEVSYEQYF
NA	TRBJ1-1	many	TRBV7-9	TGTGCCAGCAGCTTCACGGATGGCGCTTTCTTT	CASSFTDGAFF
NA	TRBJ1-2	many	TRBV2	TGTGCCAGCAGTGAAGCGCTTGCAGGGAGGATTAACTATGGCTACACCTTC	CASSEALAGRINYGYTF
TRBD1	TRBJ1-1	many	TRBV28	TGTGCCAGCAGTGTACCCGGACAGGGGGCCTGGGCTGAAGCTTTCTTT	CASSVPGQGAWAEAFF
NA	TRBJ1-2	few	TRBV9	TGTGCCAGCAGCGACCAGGCCTATGGCTACACCTTC	CASSDQAYGYTF
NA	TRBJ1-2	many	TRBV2	TGTGCCAGCAAGCTTCGTCCCACAGTCTATGGCTACACCTTC	CASKLRPTVYGYTF
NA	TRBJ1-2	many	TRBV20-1	TGCAGCGGACAGTCGAACTATGGCTACACCTTC	CSGQSNYGYTF
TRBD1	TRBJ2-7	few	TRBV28	TGTGCCAGCAGTTCCTACAGGGGGCGCAACGAGCAGTACTTC	CASSSYRGRNEQYF
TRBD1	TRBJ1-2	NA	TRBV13	TGTGCCAGCAGCCCTGACAGGGCCTTAAACTATGGCTACACCTTC	CASSPDRALNYGYTF
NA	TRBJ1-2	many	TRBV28	TGTGCCAGCAGCCCCGGCGGGGGGTCAGGCTATGGCTACACCTTC	CASSPGGGSGYGYTF
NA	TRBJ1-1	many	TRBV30	TGTGCCTGGAGTGTGGGGCGGATGAACACTGAAGCTTTCTTT	CAWSVGRMNTEAFF
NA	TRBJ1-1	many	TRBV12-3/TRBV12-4	TGTGCCAGCAGTTTAAGGGACTCGGCTGAAGCTTTCTTT	CASSLRDSAEAFF
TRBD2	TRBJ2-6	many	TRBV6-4	TGTGCCAGCAGTCAATCGGGGGGGCTCTCTAAGATTGGGGCCAACGTCCTGACTTTC	CASSQSGGLSKIGANVLTF
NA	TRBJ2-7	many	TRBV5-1	TGCGCCAGCAGCTTGGTCAAGCGGCACTACGAGCAGTACTTC	CASSLVKRHYEQYF
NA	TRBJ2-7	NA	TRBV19	TGTGCCAGTAGTGGGCTACCGGGACAAGACTACGAGCAGTACTTC	CASSGLPGQDYEQYF
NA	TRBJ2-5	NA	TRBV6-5	TGTGCCAGCAGTTACTACTTTGGTGGGGGGCGAGAGACCCAGTACTTC	CASSYYFGGGRETQYF
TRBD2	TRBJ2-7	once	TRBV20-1	TGCAGTGCTAGACCACTAGCGGTTCCCTACGAGCAGTACTTC	CSARPLAVPYEQYF
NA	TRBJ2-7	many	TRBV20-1	TGCAGTGCTAGAGTCAAGGGGGGACTGTCCTACGAGCAGTACTTC	CSARVKGGLSYEQYF
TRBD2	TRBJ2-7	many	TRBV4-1	TGCGCCAGCAGCCAGAACCTAGCGGCCTCCTACGAGCAGTACTTC	CASSQNLAASYEQYF
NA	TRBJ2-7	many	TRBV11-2	TGTGCCAGCAGCTTAGAATTAGTCAGGCTACTTTCCTACGAGCAGTACTTC	CASSLELVRLLSYEQYF
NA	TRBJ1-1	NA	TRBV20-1	TGCAGTGCTAGATACCGGAAGAACACTGAAGCTTTCTTT	CSARYRKNTEAFF
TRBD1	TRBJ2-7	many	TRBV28	TGTGCCAGCAGTTTATGGGGACAGGGCATCCCTTCCTACGAGCAGTACTTC	CASSLWGQGIPSYEQYF
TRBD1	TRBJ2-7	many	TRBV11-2	TGTGCCAGCAGCATCGGGACAGGGCTCTCCTACGAGCAGTACTTC	CASSIGTGLSYEQYF
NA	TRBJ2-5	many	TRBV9	TGTGCCAGCAGCGCCGGACACGGCGGGGAGACCCAGTACTTC	CASSAGHGGETQYF
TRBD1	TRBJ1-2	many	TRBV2	TGTGCCAGCAGTGAGTCAGGGGGCTCGGTAAACTATGGCTACACCTTC	CASSESGGSVNYGYTF
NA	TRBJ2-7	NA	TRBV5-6	TGTGCCAGCAGCTTGAGGTGGGGGAACTACGAGCAGTACTTC	CASSLRWGNYEQYF
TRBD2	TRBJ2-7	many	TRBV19	TGTGCCAGTAGTATAGGAAGAGCGGGAGACTACTACGAGCAGTACTTC	CASSIGRAGDYYEQYF
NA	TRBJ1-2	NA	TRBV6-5	TGTGCCAGCAGAGACTCGTACCACGGCTACACCTTC	CASRDSYHGYTF